The 7 T cell receptor beta chains below were found in one sample sequenced in a study of OX40 agonist ivuxolimab in advanced cancers. Sequencing used immunoSEQ multiplex PCR; TCRdb keeps in-frame clones, though not all of them. The table has around 100,000 clones, around 93% seen once. Here the sequenced sample was CD4+ or CD8+ T cells sorted from blood, taken in a trial of the OX40 agonist ivuxolimab. These receptors came from an adult with an advanced solid tumor such as melanoma, head and neck, liver or kidney cancer.

This chain links TRBV21-1 with TRBJ1-2. TRBV21-1 is a recognized pseudogene. CDR3 length: 13 amino acids. For the CDR3, the DNA is TGTGCCAGCAACACTCGGGGGAGCTATGGCTACACCTTC. This translates into CASNTRGSYGYTF.

The chain joins TRBV9 to TRBJ2-1; D unresolved. Trimming stripped 6 bases from V and 5 bases from J, with 6 bases between. Germline CDR1 reads SGDLS; CDR2 reads YYNGEE. The CDR3 loop spans 11 amino acids. CDR3 sequence reads: CASISDNEQFF. CDR3 nucleotides: TGTGCCAGCATAAGCGACAATGAGCAGTTCTTC.

The chain carries TRBV2 and TRBJ2-7; TRBD2 aligns across 7 bases. The CDR3 contains 13 residues. The germline gives CDR1 SNHLY, CDR2 FYNNEI. V lost 4 bases to trimming and J lost 3 bases; unmatched junction nucleotides: 3. This chain's CDR3 is CASSATSYYEQYF. The DNA for the CDR3 is TGTGCCAGCAGTGCGACTAGCTACTACGAGCAGTACTTC.

The J gene is TRBJ2-5, the V gene TRBV7-2; 8 nucleotides line up with TRBD2. The germline gives CDR1 SGHTA, CDR2 FQGNSA. With 2 bases clipped from V and 5 bases from J, the junction kept 10 bases outside the gene matches. The CDR3 extends over 16 amino acids. The CDR3 reads CASSLSRLALGETQYF. For the CDR3, the DNA is TGTGCCAGCAGCTTATCGAGACTAGCGCTCGGGGAGACCCAGTACTTC.

Written as DNA, the CDR3 is TGTGCCAGCAGCGACAGGGATCCGGATCTGTATGGCTACACCTTC. Protein product: CASSDRDPDLYGYTF. The rearrangement uses TRBV7-2 and TRBJ1-2; 7 nucleotides match TRBD1. Germline values: CDR1 SGHTA, CDR2 FQGNSA. The CDR3 spans 15 residues. With 5 bases clipped from V and 5 bases from J, the junction kept 11 bases outside the gene matches.

This sequence joins TRBV7-8 and TRBJ2-2; D is uncertain. V was clipped by 1 base and J by 1 base, with 4 bases between them. The CDR3 is 14 amino acids. Looked up from germline, CDR1 is SGHVS and CDR2 is FQNEAQ. CDR3 in amino acids: CASSLGRNTGELFF. Here the CDR3 DNA reads TGTGCCAGCAGCTTAGGCAGGAACACCGGGGAGCTGTTTTTT.

The chain combines TRBV2 with TRBJ1-3; D not resolved. The germline gives CDR1 SNHLY, CDR2 FYNNEI. The germline V and J ends were trimmed by 1 base and 9 bases, with 4 bases remaining between them. CDR3 size: 11 residues. CDR3 in DNA: TGTGCCAGCAGTGAAGGGCCCACCATATATTTT. Encoded protein: CASSEGPTIYF.